The 26 T cell receptor beta chains reported below all come from one sample, sequenced in a study of T cell responses to AZD1222 COVID-19 vaccine. Using immunoSEQ multiplex PCR, the repertoire was profiled, and TCRdb retains in-frame clones only, with some absent. The table has tens of thousands of clones, 90% to 95% seen once; the top ten hold approximately 5.2%. The sample was peripheral blood, taken on day 0 of MenACWY control vaccination. The receptors stem from an adult in good health.

This clone was observed a few times. The genes are TRBV27 and TRBJ2-7; 7 bases agree with TRBD1. CDR1 and CDR2 (germline): MNHEY, SMNVEV (reference sequence). V lost 5 bases and J lost 0; bases outside the gene matches: 10. CDR3 size: 16 residues. In DNA, the CDR3 is TGTGCCAGCAGTCCCTACAGGGGAATGGGCTCCTACGAGCAGTACTTC. It is translated as CASSPYRGMGSYEQYF.

This clone was seen a single time. The V call is TRBV9, the J call TRBJ2-1; the match to TRBD2 covers 10 bases. There are 15 residues in the CDR3. Looked up from germline, CDR1 is SGDLS and CDR2 is YYNGEE. Trimming took 7 bases from V and 7 from J; bases not matched to a gene: 11. The CDR3 DNA is TGTGCCAGCGCACAGAGGACTAGCGGAGGGAATGAGCAGTTCTTC. It is translated as CASAQRTSGGNEQFF.

V usage is TRBV19 and J usage is TRBJ1-5; 10 bases agree with TRBD1. This CDR3 comprises 16 residues. Losses at the gene ends were 3 bases for V and 7 bases for J; bases not matched to a gene: 9. Germline CDR1 and CDR2: LNHDA and SQIVND (reference sequence). The CDR3 DNA is TGTGCCAGTAGTATGCCCGGACAGGGGGGCGGACAGCCCCAGCATTTT. Protein: CASSMPGQGGGQPQHF.

In its sample, this clone was seen once. The rearrangement uses TRBV7-8 and TRBJ1-1; the match to TRBD1 covers 7 bases. The CDR3 runs to 18 residues. V dropped 2 bases and J dropped 0; count of bases not matched to a gene: 12. The germline CDR1 and CDR2 sequences are SGHVS and FQNEAQ. The CDR3 reads CASSLYVGTERMNTEAFF. In DNA, the CDR3 is TGTGCCAGCAGCTTATATGTCGGGACAGAAAGGATGAACACTGAAGCTTTCTTT. The whole variable domain, remainder taken from reference TRBV7-8 and TRBJ1-1, is GAGVSQSPRYKVAKRGQDVALRCDPISGHVSLFWYQQALGQGPEFLTYFQNEAQLDKSGLPSDRFFAERPEGSVSTLKIQRTQQEDSAVYLCASSLYVGTERMNTEAFFGQGTRLTVV.

The rearrangement links TRBV11-2 to TRBJ1-1; D gene unclear. This CDR3 contains 13 residues. Germline V gene data show CDR1 as SGHAT and CDR2 as FQNNGV. Trimming removed 2 bases at V and 0 bases at J, with 4 bases between. Here the CDR3 reads CASSLRLNTEAFF. The CDR3 DNA reads as TGTGCCAGCAGCTTACGCTTGAACACTGAAGCTTTCTTT.

This clone has only a few counts. The rearrangement joins TRBV7-2 to TRBJ1-3; no clear D. In germline, CDR1 is SGHTA, CDR2 FQGNSA. The V and J ends lost 4 bases and 4 bases respectively, with 8 bases between them. The CDR3 contains 13 residues. The CDR3 sequence: CASSSLPGNTIYF. CDR3 bases: TGTGCCAGCAGCTCCCTCCCGGGAAACACCATATATTTT.

The rearrangement links TRBV28 to TRBJ1-4; possibly TRBD1 for D (6 bases). The CDR3 has 15 amino acids. V was pared by 7 bases and J by 4 bases, with 16 bases between. Germline values: CDR1 MDHEN, CDR2 SYDVKM. The CDR3, as DNA: TGTGCCAGCAACCAAGGGGGGGGATTTAATGAAAAACTGTTTTTT. It is translated as CASNQGGGFNEKLFF.

The V gene is TRBV7-9, the J gene TRBJ1-1; TRBD1 might be the D (5 bases). The CDR3 consists of 15 residues. Germline V gene lookup returns CDR1 SEHNR and CDR2 FQNEAQ (reference sequence). V gave up 5 bases and J gave up 1 base, with 14 bases separating them. The CDR3, as DNA: TGTGCCAGCAGCGCTCACCCCACAGGGAACACTGAAGCTTTCTTT. Protein: CASSAHPTGNTEAFF.

This clone was picked up one time. This rearrangement joins TRBV7-9 to TRBJ1-3; D is unclear. The CDR3 consists of 13 residues. The germline V gene encodes CDR1 SEHNR and CDR2 FQNEAQ (reference sequence). Trimming removed 1 base from V and 4 bases from J, with 5 bases in between. This CDR3 is CASSLESGNTIYF. The CDR3 DNA is TGTGCCAGCAGCTTAGAAAGCGGAAACACCATATATTTT.

This clone was recorded a few times. The V gene is TRBV10-3, the J gene TRBJ1-4; 9 nucleotides line up with TRBD1. Germline V gene lookup returns CDR1 ENHRY and CDR2 SYGVKD. V lost 10 bases, J lost 2 bases, and 5 bases stayed unmatched. There are 14 residues in the CDR3. In DNA, the CDR3 is TGTGCCAGTAAACAGGGGGCGACTAATGAAAAACTGTTTTTT. It yields the protein CASKQGATNEKLFF.

V usage is TRBV7-2 and J usage is TRBJ2-2, with no clear D. Trimming shortened V by 0 bases and J by 6 bases, and 5 bases separated the two germline ends. Germline lookup yields CDR1 SGHTA and CDR2 FQGNSA. CDR3 size: 13 residues. CDR3 DNA sequence: TGTGCCAGCAGCTTAGCCCGATCCGGGGAGCTGTTTTTT. Protein: CASSLARSGELFF.

The V gene is TRBV29-1, the J gene TRBJ2-3, with unresolved D. The V gene's germline CDR1 is SQVTM and CDR2 ANQGSEA. This CDR3 spans 13 amino acids. V was pared by 6 bases and J by 0 bases, with 10 bases between. DNA for the CDR3: TGCAGCGTCTCGATTTCTAGCACAGATACGCAGTATTTT. Translated, it gives CSVSISSTDTQYF.

The J gene is TRBJ2-1, the V gene TRBV24-1; TRBD2 aligns across 11 bases. The CDR3 loop spans 16 amino acids. V was clipped by 3 bases and J by 7 bases; unmatched bases: 7. Germline V lookup: CDR1 KGHDR, CDR2 SFDVKD. CDR3 protein: CATSDTSSGRYNEQFF. The CDR3 coding sequence is TGTGCCACCAGTGATACCTCTAGCGGGAGGTATAATGAGCAGTTCTTC.

The genes are TRBV18 and TRBJ1-1, with a weak D call TRBD1 (5 bases). Germline V gene sequence: CDR1 KGHSH, CDR2 LQKENI. The CDR3 loop spans 14 amino acids. V was trimmed by 6 bases and J by 0 bases, leaving 11 bases between them. In nucleotides, the CDR3 is TGTGCCAGCTCCCCAAGGGGCATGAACACTGAAGCTTTCTTT. Protein product: CASSPRGMNTEAFF.

This rearrangement joins TRBV7-9 to TRBJ2-2, with no clear D. CDR1 is SEHNR, CDR2 FQNEAQ, per germline (reference sequence). V was pared by 4 bases and J by 7 bases, with 13 bases between. There are 14 residues in the CDR3. CDR3 sequence: CASSYSRTDGELFF. In nucleotides, the CDR3 is TGTGCCAGCAGCTACTCCAGGACCGACGGGGAGCTGTTTTTT.

The chain uses TRBV7-9 and TRBJ2-1, with a tentative D call TRBD2 (5 bases). The germline V and J ends were trimmed by 5 bases and 8 bases, with 16 bases remaining between them. Germline values: CDR1 SEHNR, CDR2 FQNEAQ (reference sequence). The CDR3 loop spans 14 amino acids. The CDR3 is CASSEEDYRDEQFF. Written as DNA, the CDR3 is TGTGCCAGCAGCGAAGAAGACTATCGGGATGAGCAGTTCTTC.

The chain links TRBV9 to TRBJ1-5, with D unclear. The germline V gene has CDR1 SGDLS and CDR2 YYNGEE. V lost 4 bases and J 1 base, leaving 9 bases between the germline ends. The CDR3 is 14 amino acids. The DNA for the CDR3 is TGTGCCAGCAGCAAGGGATTAAGCAATCAGCCCCAGCATTTT. Its translation: CASSKGLSNQPQHF.

The CDR3 loop is CASSYVNTEAFF. The CDR3 region has the DNA TGTGCCAGCAGTTACGTGAACACTGAAGCTTTCTTT. The V and J genes are TRBV6-2 or TRBV6-3 and TRBJ1-1; D is uncertain. Germline CDR1 is MNHEY and CDR2 is SVGEGT. This CDR3 is 12 amino acids long. The V end was cut by 2 bases, the J end by 0 bases, with 1 base between.

The chain employs TRBV19 and TRBJ2-3, with 8 bases matching TRBD2. From germline, CDR1 is LNHDA and CDR2 SQIVND (reference sequence). J was trimmed by 1 base and V by 1 base; bases with no gene match: 1. The CDR3 has 15 amino acids. The CDR3 DNA follows: TGTGCCAGTAGTATAGTCGGGGGGGGCACAGATACGCAGTATTTT. Amino acid sequence: CASSIVGGGTDTQYF. Full variable domain (rest looked up from reference TRBV19 and TRBJ2-3): DGGITQSPKYLFRKEGQNVTLSCEQNLNHDAMYWYRQDPGQGLRLIYYSQIVNDFQKGDIAEGYSVSREKKESFPLTVTSAQKNPTAFYLCASSIVGGGTDTQYFGPGTRLTVL.

J is TRBJ2-5 and V is TRBV11-2, with D perhaps matching TRBD1 (5 bases). With 5 bases removed from V and 4 bases from J, the gap between germline ends came to 11 bases. The CDR3 extends over 13 amino acids. Germline V gives CDR1 SGHAT, CDR2 FQNNGV. The CDR3 reads CASSARQGETQYF. DNA for the CDR3: TGTGCCAGCAGCGCGCGCCAGGGAGAGACCCAGTACTTC.

The V gene is TRBV6-1, the J gene TRBJ2-1; 10 bases agree with TRBD1. In germline, CDR1 is MNHNS, CDR2 SASEGT. This CDR3 has 19 amino acids. With 0 bases clipped from V and 5 bases from J, the junction kept 13 bases outside the gene matches. The CDR3 coding sequence is TGTGCCAGCAGTGAAGCGCGGTCGGACAGGGGGAGGGTCGACAATGAGCAGTTCTTC. As protein: CASSEARSDRGRVDNEQFF.

This chain uses TRBV18 with TRBJ1-4, with D unclear. The CDR3 runs 15 residues. Germline V CDR1 and CDR2: KGHSH, LQKENI. The V and J ends lost 4 bases and 0 bases respectively, with 9 bases between them. The DNA for the CDR3 is TGTGCCAGCTCACGGGATCAGGCAACTAATGAAAAACTGTTTTTT. It translates to CASSRDQATNEKLFF.

The genes are TRBV7-8 and TRBJ2-1, with a weak D call TRBD2 (5 bases). Trimming shortened V by 1 base and J by 10 bases, and 20 bases separated the two germline ends. Looked up from germline, CDR1 is SGHVS and CDR2 is FQNEAQ. The CDR3 has 16 residues. The CDR3 region has the DNA TGTGCCAGCAGCTTAGGGGTTAGCGCCTCCGGCCGAGAGCAGTTCTTC. Its translation: CASSLGVSASGREQFF.

This clone was seen a handful of times. This chain connects TRBV2 to TRBJ1-1; no firm D call. The germline V and J ends were trimmed by 7 bases and 2 bases, with 11 bases remaining between them. The CDR3 contains 13 residues. CDR1 is SNHLY, CDR2 FYNNEI, per germline. The CDR3 is CASTLTHNTEAFF. Written as DNA, the CDR3 is TGTGCCAGCACCCTGACACATAACACTGAAGCTTTCTTT.

This rearrangement joins TRBV6-5 to TRBJ2-7; 10 bases agree with TRBD1. The junction had 6 bases not matched to a gene; V was cut back by 1 base and J by 6 bases. CDR1 is MNHEY and CDR2 is SVGAGI in the germline V gene. CDR3 size: 15 residues. The CDR3 DNA sequence: TGTGCCAGCAGTTACTTCGGGGGACAGGGGAGCGAGCAGTACTTC. As protein: CASSYFGGQGSEQYF.

The genes are TRBV6-6 and TRBJ2-3; D unclear. V lost 2 bases and J 2 bases, leaving 8 bases between the germline ends. From germline, CDR1 is MNHNY and CDR2 SVGAGI (reference sequence). The CDR3 is 14 residues long. The CDR3 spells CASSYPTSTDTQYF. The CDR3 nucleotides read TGTGCCAGCAGTTACCCGACATCCACAGATACGCAGTATTTT.